This TCR beta chain was documented in a study of shared clonotypes between healthy human individuals. Libraries were prepared by immunoSEQ multiplex PCR; TCRdb keeps only in-frame clonotypes and omits some of them. The repertoire holds some 2,400,000 clones, with roughly 95% as singletons. General study results and limits: Sampling covered blood only; tissue repertoires likely differ.

On this clone: As yet, its antigen is unknown.

Germline V lookup: CDR1 SGHVS, CDR2 FQNEAQ. This CDR3 region has 11 residues. The V end lost 5 bases, the J end lost 4 bases, and 5 bases lay between the germline ends. Sequencing was performed on naive CD4+ T cells sorted from blood. Subset defined: CD45RA+ positively selected. The rearrangement joins TRBV7-8 to TRBJ2-5; D not certain. The TCR originated in a man younger than 35 in good health. The CDR3: CASSTGETQYF. CDR3 nucleotides: TGTGCCAGCAGCACCGGAGAGACCCAGTACTTC.